These T cell receptor beta chains were read from a single sample in a study of regulatory T cells in long-lasting Graves disease. TCRdb reanalysed the multiplex PCR reads using MiXCR and keeps one entry per CDR3 protein. Among about 460,000 distinct CDR3 sequences listed, 11% to 15% were seen once. These sequences were also reported in another study, on T cells in Graves' hyperthyroidism and ophthalmopathy.

The specimen comprised peripheral blood mononuclear cells (PBMCs), sampled at new diagnosis, from a patient treated with antithyroid drugs. The receptor set was obtained from a woman aged 50 to 60 with Graves disease. Each CDR3 is given with its conserved first and last residue. Fields, in order: V gene, J gene, CDR3 protein.

>TRBV10-3|TRBJ2-4
CAISATPGSSQNIQYF
>TRBV19|TRBJ1-1
CASSIWVPGGNTEAFF
>TRBV6-1|TRBJ2-3
CASSEQTGSKDTQYF
>TRBV6-1|TRBJ2-2
CASSPLARNTGELFF
>TRBV28|TRBJ2-2
CASSSEGTGYTGELFF
>TRBV5-1|TRBJ1-1
CASSVLGANMNTEAFF
>TRBV3-1|TRBJ2-1
CASSQDVGLAGNNEQFF
>TRBV5-1|TRBJ1-4
CASSLGGANEKLFF
>TRBV6-4|TRBJ2-1
CASSGGGDEQFF
>TRBV27|TRBJ2-1
CASQPGTSLYNEQFF
>TRBV4-1|TRBJ2-2
CATRPTGGYTGELFF
>TRBV7-9|TRBJ1-6
CASSPRQDYNSPLHF
>TRBV5-1|TRBJ2-3
CASSLLQGSGTDTQYF
>TRBV2|TRBJ1-5
CASRLSRIGNQPQHF
>TRBV6-1|TRBJ2-2
CAGNRGTGELFF
>TRBV27|TRBJ2-1
CASQQFDRQFF
>TRBV24-1|TRBJ2-6
CATSDFGSSGANVLTF
>TRBV13|TRBJ1-3
CASSLDGQFSGNTIYF
>TRBV28|TRBJ2-7
CASSMGQRVGEQYF
>TRBV28|TRBJ2-5
CASSPWTSVQTQYF
>TRBV18|TRBJ2-7
CASSPPITDSYEQYF
>TRBV18|TRBJ2-7
CASSPRDRGESSYEQYF
>TRBV27|TRBJ2-2
CASSRTSGNTGELFF
>TRBV5-1|TRBJ2-3
CASSFRQGVPPTQYF
>TRBV11-2|TRBJ2-1
CASSLGGSPNEQFF
>TRBV6-5|TRBJ1-2
CASSYGVSSNYGYTF
>TRBV5-4|TRBJ2-2
CASSAYRDSGELFF
>TRBV2|TRBJ2-3
CASRREPDTQYF
>TRBV7-9|TRBJ2-7
CASSLVLGPYEQYF
>TRBV3-1|TRBJ2-7
CASSQSGVGISYEQYF
>TRBV4-1|TRBJ1-2
CASSQDGGAFEGYTF
>TRBV5-1|TRBJ1-6
CASSLMYNSPLHF
>TRBV28|TRBJ2-7
CASSLSLTSGTYEQYF
>TRBV27|TRBJ1-5
CASRRTGRQPQHF
>TRBV7-6|TRBJ2-7
CASSLEAGGPFYEQYF
>TRBV30|TRBJ2-7
CAWSVDRSYEQYF
>TRBV30|TRBJ2-5
CAWSAGETQYF
>TRBV19|TRBJ2-1
CASSIDSGGSYNEQFF
>TRBV7-9|TRBJ2-5
CASKTGPLETQYF
>TRBV6-2/TRBV6-3|TRBJ1-2
CASSTPSWGNYGYTF
>TRBV10-3|TRBJ1-1
CAISESAGLLNTEAFF
>TRBV11-2|TRBJ2-3
CASREREGPPRRDTQYF
>TRBV3-1|TRBJ1-1
CASSQYRQPMNTEAFF
>TRBV18|TRBJ2-7
CASSPSSLAGVGASYEQYF
>TRBV28|TRBJ2-7
CASAAGGSYEQYF
>TRBV5-1|TRBJ2-7
CASSLWGGLAYEQYF
>TRBV30|TRBJ2-1
CAWKSGLADEQFF